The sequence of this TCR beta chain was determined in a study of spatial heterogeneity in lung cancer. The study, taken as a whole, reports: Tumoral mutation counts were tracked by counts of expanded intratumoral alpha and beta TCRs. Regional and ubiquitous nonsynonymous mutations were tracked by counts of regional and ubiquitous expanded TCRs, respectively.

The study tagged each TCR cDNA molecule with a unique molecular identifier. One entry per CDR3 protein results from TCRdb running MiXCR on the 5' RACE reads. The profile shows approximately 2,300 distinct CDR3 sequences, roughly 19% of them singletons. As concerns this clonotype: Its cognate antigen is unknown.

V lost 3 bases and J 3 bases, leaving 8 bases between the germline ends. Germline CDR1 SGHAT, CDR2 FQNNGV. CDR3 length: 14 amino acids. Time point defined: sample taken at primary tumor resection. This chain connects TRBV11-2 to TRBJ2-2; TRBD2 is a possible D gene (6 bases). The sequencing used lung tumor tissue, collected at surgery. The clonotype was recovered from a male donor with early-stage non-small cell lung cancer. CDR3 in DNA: TGTGCCAGCAGCTTTAGGAGGGACACCGGGGAGCTGTTTTTT. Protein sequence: CASSFRRDTGELFF. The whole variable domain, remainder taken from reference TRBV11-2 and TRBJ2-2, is EAGVAQSPRYKIIEKRQSVAFWCNPISGHATLYWYQQILGQGPKLLIQFQNNGVVDDSQLPKDRFSAERLKGVDSTLKIQPAKLEDSAVYLCASSFRRDTGELFFGEGSRLTVL.